This TCR beta chain appears in the sequencing data of a study of beta chain features in type 1 diabetes. Of the isolated RNA, all was reverse transcribed, and so the sequenced material was expressed TCRB transcripts. Data came from immunoSEQ multiplex PCR; TCRdb stores just in-frame clones and leaves some out. Here the sample spans about 360,000 clones, roughly 12% being singletons. V was trimmed by 0 bases and J by 0 bases, leaving 14 bases between them. The germline V gene has CDR1 SGDLS and CDR2 YYNGEE. CDR3 length: 17 residues. The sequenced sample consisted of naive CD4+ T cells from blood. This clonotype was sampled from a man younger than 35 in good health. J is TRBJ2-3 and V is TRBV9; D unclear. The CDR3 DNA reads TGTGCCAGCAGCGTAGGGTCTGATTGGGCTAGCACAGATACGCAGTATTTT. Its translation is CASSVGSDWASTDTQYF.